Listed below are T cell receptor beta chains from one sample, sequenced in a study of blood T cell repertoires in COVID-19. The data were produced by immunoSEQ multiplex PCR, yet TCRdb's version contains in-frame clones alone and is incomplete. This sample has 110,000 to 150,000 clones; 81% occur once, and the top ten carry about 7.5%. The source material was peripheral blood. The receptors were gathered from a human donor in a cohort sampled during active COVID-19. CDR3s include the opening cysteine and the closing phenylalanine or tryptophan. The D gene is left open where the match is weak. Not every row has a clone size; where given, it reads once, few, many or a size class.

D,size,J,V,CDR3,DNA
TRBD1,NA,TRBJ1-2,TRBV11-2,CASSRDRDVILTF,TGTGCCAGCAGCCGGGACAGGGACGTGATTCTAACCTTC
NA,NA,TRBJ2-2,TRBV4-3,CASSQDRGWANTGELFF,TGCGCCAGCAGCCAAGATAGAGGGTGGGCGAACACCGGGGAGCTGTTTTTT
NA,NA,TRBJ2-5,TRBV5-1,CASRSLGSETQYF,TGCGCCAGCAGATCACTCGGTTCAGAGACCCAGTACTTC
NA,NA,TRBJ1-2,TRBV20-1,CSASVPGGYTF,TGCAGTGCTAGTGTTCCGGGAGGCTACACCTTC
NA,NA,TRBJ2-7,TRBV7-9,CASSYGISYEQYF,TGTGCCAGCAGCTACGGGATCTCCTACGAGCAGTACTTC
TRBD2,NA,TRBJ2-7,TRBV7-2,CASSESSGGSYEQYF,TGTGCCAGCAGCGAATCTAGCGGGGGAAGCTACGAGCAGTACTTC
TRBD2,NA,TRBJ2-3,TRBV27,CASSSIASLAGSTDTQYF,TGTGCCAGCAGTTCCATAGCCTCACTAGCGGGTAGCACAGATACGCAGTATTTT
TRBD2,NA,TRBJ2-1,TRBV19,CASSIRRLAGGGYNEQFF,TGTGCCAGTAGTATACGGAGACTAGCGGGAGGGGGCTACAATGAGCAGTTCTTC
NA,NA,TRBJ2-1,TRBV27,CASRSIREFNEQFF,TGTGCCAGCAGGTCAATCAGGGAATTTAATGAGCAGTTCTTC
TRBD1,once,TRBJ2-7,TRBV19,CASRDDRGGSYEQYF,TGTGCCAGTAGGGATGACAGGGGAGGCTCCTACGAGCAGTACTTC
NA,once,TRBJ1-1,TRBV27,CASSLFPGGGPEAFF,TGTGCCAGCAGTTTATTCCCCGGGGGAGGACCTGAAGCTTTCTTT
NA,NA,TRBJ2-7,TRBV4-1,CASSHMNRNYEQYF,TGCGCCAGCAGCCATATGAACAGAAACTACGAGCAGTACTTC
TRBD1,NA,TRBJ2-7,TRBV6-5,CASSYSYRGLEQYF,TGTGCCAGCAGTTACTCGTACAGGGGGCTCGAGCAGTACTTC
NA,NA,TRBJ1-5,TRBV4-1,CASSQPGKGDQPQHF,TGCGCCAGCAGCCAACCAGGGAAAGGGGATCAGCCCCAGCATTTT
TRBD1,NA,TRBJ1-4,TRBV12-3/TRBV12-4,CASSYTDRMFF,TGTGCCAGCAGTTATACGGACAGGATGTTTTTT
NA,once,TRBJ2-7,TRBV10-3,CAISESLQLYEQYF,TGTGCCATCAGTGAGTCCCTGCAACTTTACGAGCAGTACTTC
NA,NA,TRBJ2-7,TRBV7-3,CASSLTSGAVEQYF,TGTGCCAGCAGCTTAACGTCAGGGGCAGTCGAGCAGTACTTC
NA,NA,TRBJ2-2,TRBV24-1,CATSKTFLAGNTGELFF,TGTGCCACCAGTAAGACGTTCCTCGCAGGGAACACCGGGGAGCTGTTTTTT
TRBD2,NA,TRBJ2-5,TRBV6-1,CASSDRLVAGGPGETQYF,TGTGCCAGCAGTGATCGATTGGTAGCGGGAGGGCCGGGAGAGACCCAGTACTTC
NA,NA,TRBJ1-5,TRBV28,CASSIMGGGQPQHF,TGTGCCAGCAGTATAATGGGGGGAGGTCAGCCCCAGCATTTT
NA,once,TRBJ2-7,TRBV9,CASSITSDHSYEQYF,TGTGCCAGCAGCATTACTAGTGACCACTCCTACGAGCAGTACTTC
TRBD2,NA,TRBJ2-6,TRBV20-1,CSASRGLAGVPQSGANVLTF,TGCAGTGCTAGTAGGGGACTAGCGGGAGTGCCCCAGTCTGGGGCCAACGTCCTGACTTTC
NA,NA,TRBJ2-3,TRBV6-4,CASSDSLADTQYF,TGTGCCAGCAGTGACTCCCTAGCAGATACGCAGTATTTT
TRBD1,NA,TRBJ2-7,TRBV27,CATSFDRGSSYEQYF,TGTGCCACCAGTTTCGACAGGGGGTCCTCCTACGAGCAGTACTTC
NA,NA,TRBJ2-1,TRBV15,CATSRTILARDNEQFF,TGTGCCACCAGCAGAACCATACTCGCTCGGGACAATGAGCAGTTCTTC
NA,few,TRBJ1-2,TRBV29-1,CSVDGGWYGYTF,TGCAGCGTTGATGGGGGGTGGTATGGCTACACCTTC
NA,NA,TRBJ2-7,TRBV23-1,CASSQLYCRRTQLVKLEQYF,TGCGCCAGCAGTCAATTGTATTGCCGACGGACACAGCTTGTCAAACTGGAGCAGTACTTC
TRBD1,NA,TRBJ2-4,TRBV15,CATSEISGTGLKNIQYF,TGTGCCACCAGCGAAATTTCCGGGACAGGTTTGAAAAACATTCAGTACTTC
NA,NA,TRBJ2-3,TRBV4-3,CASSQDRGDTQYF,TGCGCCAGCAGCCAAGATCGGGGAGATACGCAGTATTTT
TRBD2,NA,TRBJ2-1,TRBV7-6,CASSPTGTSFYNEQFF,TGTGCCAGCAGCCCAACCGGGACTAGCTTCTACAATGAGCAGTTCTTC
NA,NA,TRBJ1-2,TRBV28,CASSLRSVTNYGYTF,TGTGCCAGCAGTCTACGGTCGGTCACTAACTATGGCTACACCTTC
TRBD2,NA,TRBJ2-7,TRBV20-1,CSASDRTSGTYEQYF,TGCAGTGCTAGTGACCGGACTAGCGGGACGTACGAGCAGTACTTC
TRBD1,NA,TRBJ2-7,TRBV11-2,CASSPGTGLYEQYF,TGTGCCAGCAGTCCCGGGACAGGGCTCTACGAGCAGTACTTC
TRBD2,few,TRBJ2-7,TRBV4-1,CASSQPTSGYPYEQYF,TGCGCCAGCAGCCAACCGACTAGCGGGTACCCCTACGAGCAGTACTTC
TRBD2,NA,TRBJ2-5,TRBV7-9,CASSLEAGAQETQYF,TGTGCCAGCAGCTTAGAAGCGGGAGCACAAGAGACCCAGTACTTC
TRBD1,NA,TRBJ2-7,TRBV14,CASSQNRGDEQYF,TGTGCCAGCAGCCAAAACAGGGGGGACGAGCAGTACTTC
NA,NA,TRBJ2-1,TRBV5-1,CASSLVGLPSGNEQFF,TGCGCCAGCAGCTTGGTTGGACTACCCTCGGGCAATGAGCAGTTCTTC
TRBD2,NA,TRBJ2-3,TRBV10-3,CAINKGLAGGTDTQYF,TGTGCCATCAATAAGGGACTAGCGGGAGGGACAGATACGCAGTATTTT
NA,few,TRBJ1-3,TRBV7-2,CASRSQGMAGNTIYF,TGTGCCAGCAGATCACAGGGTATGGCAGGAAACACCATATATTTT
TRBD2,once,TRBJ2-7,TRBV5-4,CASSSRGSGRYEQYF,TGTGCCAGCAGCTCCCGGGGTAGCGGGAGATACGAGCAGTACTTC
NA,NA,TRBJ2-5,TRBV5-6,CASSLGVNGETQYF,TGTGCCAGCAGCTTGGGTGTCAACGGGGAGACCCAGTACTTC
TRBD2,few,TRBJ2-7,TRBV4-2,CASSQDASGNFYEQYF,TGTGCCAGCAGCCAAGACGCTAGCGGGAATTTCTACGAGCAGTACTTC